This entry lists 23 T cell receptor beta chains sequenced from one sample in a study of PD-1 blockade in classical Hodgkin lymphoma. The protocol was immunoSEQ multiplex PCR, while the TCRdb copy is restricted to in-frame clones and leaves out a portion. This sample has 31,000 or so clones; around four fifths occur once, and the top ten carry 0.65% to 0.95%. The time point: cycle 4 day 1 (C4D1), after 5 to 7 weeks of nivolumab. All patients experienced relapse after autologous stem cell transplantation, and brentuximab vedotin exposure was variable. Using magnetic negative selection, the CD4+ T cells were separated out of thawed PBMCs. Specimen: CD4+ T cells from blood, collected before the fourth cycle of nivolumab. The origin of the receptors is a human donor with classical Hodgkin lymphoma.

The V gene is TRBV7-2, the J gene TRBJ2-7; no definite D call. Germline V gene lookup returns CDR1 SGHTA and CDR2 FQGNSA. The V and J ends lost 2 bases and 2 bases respectively, with 22 bases between them. This CDR3 is built from 18 residues. CDR3 nucleotides: TGTGCCAGCAGCTTAATCTGGTACAGTACGGCTCTTCCCTACGAGCAGTACTTC. This encodes CASSLIWYSTALPYEQYF.

The rearrangement uses TRBV5-1 and TRBJ1-2, with TRBD1 matching 8 bases. This CDR3 is built from 13 residues. In germline, CDR1 is SGHRS, CDR2 YFSETQ. V gave up 2 bases and J gave up 3 bases; unmatched junction bases: 0. The CDR3 loop is CASSLQGDYGYTF. The CDR3 coding sequence is TGCGCCAGCAGCTTACAGGGGGACTATGGCTACACCTTC.

This chain connects TRBV30 to TRBJ1-5; D may be TRBD1 (5 bases). Trimming removed 5 bases from V and 2 bases from J, with 13 bases in between. CDR1 and CDR2 from the germline V gene are GTSNPN and SVGIG (reference sequence). The CDR3 spans 14 residues. CDR3 coding DNA: TGTGCCTGGGGGGGGGAAACTGGCAATCAGCCCCAGCATTTT. Its protein is CAWGGETGNQPQHF.

The chain is built from TRBV27 and TRBJ1-5; D uncertain. This CDR3 has 14 residues. Germline values: CDR1 MNHEY, CDR2 SMNVEV (reference sequence). The V and J ends lost 3 bases and 4 bases respectively, with 10 bases between them. The CDR3 loop is CASSFGRVNQPQHF. CDR3 nucleotides: TGTGCCAGCAGTTTTGGGAGGGTGAATCAGCCCCAGCATTTT.

The genes are TRBV9 and TRBJ1-1, with 11 bases lining up with TRBD1. The CDR3 contains 14 residues. J was trimmed by 5 bases and V by 6 bases; bases with no gene match: 6. CDR1 SGDLS and CDR2 YYNGEE come from the germline V gene. CDR3 bases: TGTGCCAGCACCCGGACAGGGGGCCGGACTGAAGCTTTCTTT. Its translation: CASTRTGGRTEAFF. Supplemented by reference TRBV9 and TRBJ1-1, the full variable domain reads DSGVTQTPKHLITATGQRVTLRCSPRSGDLSVYWYQQSLDQGLQFLIQYYNGEERAKGNILERFSAQQFPDLHSELNLSSLELGDSALYFCASTRTGGRTEAFFGQGTRLTVV.

V gene TRBV28 combines with J gene TRBJ1-2; TRBD1 agrees at 8 bases. The CDR3 is made up of 16 amino acids. Germline CDR1 and CDR2: MDHEN and SYDVKM. With V trimmed by 3 bases and J by 0 bases, 6 bases remained unmatched. In nucleotides, the CDR3 is TGTGCCAGCAGTTTTATTGGACAGGGCGCTAACTATGGCTACACCTTC. This codes for CASSFIGQGANYGYTF.

The chain combines TRBV2 with TRBJ1-2; D might be TRBD1 (5 bases). Germline V lookup: CDR1 SNHLY, CDR2 FYNNEI. This CDR3 is 15 amino acids long. Trimming took off 6 bases at V and 0 bases at J, with 14 bases between the two ends. DNA of the CDR3: TGTGCCAGCAGGTTGGAGGCGGGACCTAACTATGGCTACACCTTC. This gives the protein CASRLEAGPNYGYTF.

The chain joins TRBV5-6 to TRBJ2-5; D is tentatively TRBD1 or TRBD2 (5 bases each). CDR3 length: 14 amino acids. The V gene lost 7 bases and the J gene lost 4 bases, with 17 bases spanning the gap. CDR1 is SGHDT and CDR2 is YYEEEE in the germline V gene. CDR3 in DNA: TGTGCCAGCTGCTGGGACCCCCAAGGAGAGACCCAGTACTTC. Protein sequence: CASCWDPQGETQYF.

V gene TRBV25-1 combines with J gene TRBJ2-7; no reliable D call. The V gene's germline CDR1 is MGHDK and CDR2 SYGVNS. V was cut by 6 bases and J by 0 bases, with 9 bases left in between. There are 13 residues in the CDR3. The CDR3 DNA reads as TGTGCCAGCAGGGAGACAAGCTCCTACGAGCAGTACTTC. Protein product: CASRETSSYEQYF.

The chain recombines TRBV6-6 with TRBJ1-2, with D unresolved. The CDR3 totals 13 residues. Looked up from germline, CDR1 is MNHNY and CDR2 is SVGAGI (reference sequence). With 0 bases removed from V and 4 bases from J, the gap between germline ends came to 6 bases. The CDR3 region is CASSYSAGYGYTF. CDR3 nucleotide sequence: TGTGCCAGCAGTTACTCGGCGGGCTATGGCTACACCTTC.

The chain recombines TRBV6-1 with TRBJ1-5; no reliable D call. V lost 2 bases, J lost 3 bases, and 8 bases lay in between. CDR3 length: 14 amino acids. Germline V gene data show CDR1 as MNHNS and CDR2 as SASEGT. The CDR3: CASSEKGVNQPQHF. CDR3 bases: TGTGCCAGCAGTGAAAAGGGCGTCAATCAGCCCCAGCATTTT.

The chain employs TRBV28 and TRBJ2-5; 9 bases align to TRBD1. Germline CDR1 and CDR2: MDHEN and SYDVKM. V was clipped by 3 bases and J by 5 bases; unmatched bases: 16. The CDR3 extends over 18 amino acids. The DNA for the CDR3 is TGTGCCAGCAGTTTCTCTTTTGCATCGGACAGGGGTTGGGAGACCCAGTACTTC. Translated: CASSFSFASDRGWETQYF.

This rearrangement joins TRBV5-1 to TRBJ1-4; 9 nucleotides line up with TRBD1. V lost 6 bases to trimming and J lost 0 bases; unmatched junction nucleotides: 15. The CDR3 contains 19 residues. Germline CDR1 reads SGHRS; CDR2 reads YFSETQ. CDR3 nucleotides: TGCGCCAGCATCAAGGTGGGGGACAGGGAGGAGGCAACTAATGAAAAACTGTTTTTT. Protein product: CASIKVGDREEATNEKLFF.

This sequence joins TRBV25-1 and TRBJ2-5; 10 positions agree with TRBD1. V dropped 6 bases and J dropped 3; count of bases not matched to a gene: 4. The CDR3 contains 14 residues. Germline lookup yields CDR1 MGHDK and CDR2 SYGVNS. CDR3 nucleotides: TGTGCCAGCAGGGGGGACAGGGGAAAAGAGACCCAGTACTTC. Amino acids: CASRGDRGKETQYF.

The chain uses TRBV2 and TRBJ2-1; no clear D gene. Germline V CDR1 and CDR2: SNHLY, FYNNEI. Trimming took off 1 base at V and 12 bases at J, with 7 bases between the two ends. This CDR3 has 11 residues. The CDR3 sequence is CASSEDLRQFF. The CDR3 DNA sequence: TGTGCCAGCAGTGAAGATTTGAGGCAGTTCTTC.

This clone was recorded a few times. Here the CDR3 DNA reads TGTGCCAGCAGCCAAGCCGCGGCGAGGGGAAACGGCTACACCTTC. Its protein product is CASSQAAARGNGYTF. V and J are TRBV14 and TRBJ1-2, with a tentative D call TRBD1 (5 bases). Germline V gives CDR1 SGHDN, CDR2 FVKESK. The CDR3 spans 15 residues. V shed 1 base and J shed 8 bases, with 17 bases lying between them.

The CDR3 loop is CASSRGRINEKLFF. In nucleotides, the CDR3 is TGTGCCAGCAGCCGGGGACGGATTAATGAAAAACTGTTTTTT. The chain couples TRBV6-5 to TRBJ1-4; a weak D match, TRBD1 (5 bases). CDR1 is MNHEY and CDR2 is SVGAGI in the germline V gene. Trimming pared 6 bases from V and 4 bases from J, leaving 12 bases between. This CDR3 has 14 amino acids.

The chain is built from TRBV7-2 and TRBJ2-7; D unresolved. The CDR3 extends over 11 amino acids. The germline V gene encodes CDR1 SGHTA and CDR2 FQGNSA. The V and J ends lost 8 bases and 1 base respectively, with 6 bases between them. The CDR3: CASALSYEQYF. DNA of the CDR3: TGTGCCAGCGCCCTTTCCTACGAGCAGTACTTC.

This rearrangement joins TRBV2 to TRBJ1-1; D unclear. The CDR3 is 13 amino acids. The V gene lost 10 bases and the J gene lost 2 bases, with 14 bases spanning the gap. Germline V gene data show CDR1 as SNHLY and CDR2 as FYNNEI. The CDR3 region is CAKGTQQNTEAFF. As DNA, the CDR3 is TGTGCCAAAGGTACTCAGCAAAACACTGAAGCTTTCTTT.

The J gene is TRBJ2-2, the V gene TRBV5-1; weak D call: TRBD1 (5 bases). With 7 bases removed from V and 2 bases from J, the gap between germline ends came to 12 bases. This CDR3 is 14 amino acids long. CDR1 is SGHRS, CDR2 YFSETQ, per germline. The CDR3 region is CASSPRENTGELFF. The CDR3 DNA is TGCGCCAGCTCCCCCAGGGAAAACACCGGGGAGCTGTTTTTT. Supplemented by reference TRBV5-1 and TRBJ2-2, the full variable domain reads KAGVTQTPRYLIKTRGQQVTLSCSPISGHRSVSWYQQTPGQGLQFLFEYFSETQRNKGNFPGRFSGRQFSNSRSEMNVSTLELGDSALYLCASSPRENTGELFFGEGSRLTVL.

The V gene is TRBV7-2, the J gene TRBJ1-3; D is ambiguous. V was shortened by 2 bases and J by 1 base, with 15 bases between the two germline ends. The CDR3 length is 17 residues. Looked up from germline, CDR1 is SGHTA and CDR2 is FQGNSA. The CDR3 DNA sequence: TGTGCCAGCAGCTTACCAAACCGAGGTCCGTCTGGAAACACCATATATTTT. Its translation is CASSLPNRGPSGNTIYF.

The V gene is TRBV29-1, the J gene TRBJ1-1; D remains ambiguous. Per the germline V gene, CDR1 is SQVTM and CDR2 is ANQGSEA. V lost 4 bases to trimming and J lost 11 bases, with 11 bases between them. The CDR3 has 10 amino acids. The CDR3 here is CSVVPGRAFF. Written as DNA, the CDR3 is TGCAGCGTTGTCCCCGGGCGGGCTTTCTTT.

The V call is TRBV19, the J call TRBJ2-5, with TRBD2 identical over 10 bases. V shed 4 bases and J 2 bases; nucleotides not matched to a gene: 13. This CDR3 is built from 18 residues. In germline, CDR1 is LNHDA, CDR2 SQIVND (reference sequence). The CDR3 here is CASSRASGGPITQETQYF. As DNA, the CDR3 is TGTGCCAGTAGTAGGGCTAGCGGGGGCCCAATAACACAAGAGACCCAGTACTTC.